This TCR beta chain originates from a study of blood T cell repertoires in COVID-19. Across the whole study: Samples of COVID-19 (acute and convalescent) were obtained from the United States, Italy and Spain. The cDNA or gDNA used as material had been derived from T cells, B-cell-depleted T cells, or PBMCs.

As originally analysed: Reference gene primer amplification gave nucleated cell count estimates. Produced via immunoSEQ multiplex PCR; TCRdb's table is partial and in-frame only. The DNA gave D and trimming, while V, J and clone size come from that table. Here the sample spans about 400,000 clones, around 86% being singletons. Trimming left V 6 bases short and J 3 bases short, with 15 bases between. This CDR3 is 15 amino acids long. Germline values: CDR1 SNHLY, CDR2 FYNNEI. The material sequenced was peripheral blood. The receptor's source is a human donor in a cohort sampled during active COVID-19. The chain uses TRBV2 and TRBJ2-1; D is unresolved. CDR3 nucleotide sequence: TGTGCCAGCAGATTCGACATGGCGATCTACAATGAGCAGTTCTTC. Protein sequence: CASRFDMAIYNEQFF.